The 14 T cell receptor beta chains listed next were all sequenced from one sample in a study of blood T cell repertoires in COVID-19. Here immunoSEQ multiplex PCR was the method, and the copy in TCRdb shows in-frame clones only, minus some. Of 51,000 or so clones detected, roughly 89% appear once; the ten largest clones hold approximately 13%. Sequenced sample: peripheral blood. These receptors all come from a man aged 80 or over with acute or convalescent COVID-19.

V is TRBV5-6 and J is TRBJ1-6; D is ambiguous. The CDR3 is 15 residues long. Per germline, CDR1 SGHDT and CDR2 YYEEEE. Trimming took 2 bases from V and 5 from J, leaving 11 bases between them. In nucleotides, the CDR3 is TGTGCCAGCAGCTTTGGGAGAGGTAATAATTCACCCCTCCACTTT. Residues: CASSFGRGNNSPLHF.

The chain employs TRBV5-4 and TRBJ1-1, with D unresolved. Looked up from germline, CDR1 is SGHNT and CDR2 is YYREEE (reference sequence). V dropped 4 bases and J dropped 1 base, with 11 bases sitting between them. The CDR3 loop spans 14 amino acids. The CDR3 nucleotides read TGTGCCAGCAGCCGTGGGTGGGCGAACACTGAAGCTTTCTTT. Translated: CASSRGWANTEAFF.

CDR3 nucleotides: TGTGCCAGCAGTGAATTCCGAGATAGCGGGGACCAAGAGACCCAGTACTTC. Encoded protein: CASSEFRDSGDQETQYF. The chain carries TRBV25-1 and TRBJ2-5, with 8 bases aligning to TRBD2. CDR3 size: 17 residues. Germline CDR1 MGHDK, CDR2 SYGVNS. The J segment lost 0 bases and the V segment lost 1 base, leaving 7 bases of the junction unmatched. The full variable domain, in which reference TRBV25-1 and TRBJ2-5 provide the parts outside the CDR3, is EADIYQTPRYLVIGTGKKITLECSQTMGHDKMYWYQQDPGMELHLIHYSYGVNSTEKGDLSSESTVSRIRTEHFPLTLESARPSHTSQYLCASSEFRDSGDQETQYFGPGTRLLVL.

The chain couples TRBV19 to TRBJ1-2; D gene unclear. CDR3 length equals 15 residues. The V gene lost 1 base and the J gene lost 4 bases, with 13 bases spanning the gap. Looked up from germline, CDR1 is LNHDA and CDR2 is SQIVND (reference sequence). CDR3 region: CASSIGIRGIYGYTF. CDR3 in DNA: TGTGCCAGTAGTATAGGGATTAGAGGGATCTATGGCTACACCTTC.

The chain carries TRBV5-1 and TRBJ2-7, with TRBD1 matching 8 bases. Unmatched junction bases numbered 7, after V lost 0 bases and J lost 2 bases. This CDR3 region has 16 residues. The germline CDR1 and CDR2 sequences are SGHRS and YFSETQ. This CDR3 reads CASSLGGTGKTYEQYF. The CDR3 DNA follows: TGCGCCAGCAGCTTGGGGGGGACAGGAAAAACCTACGAGCAGTACTTC.

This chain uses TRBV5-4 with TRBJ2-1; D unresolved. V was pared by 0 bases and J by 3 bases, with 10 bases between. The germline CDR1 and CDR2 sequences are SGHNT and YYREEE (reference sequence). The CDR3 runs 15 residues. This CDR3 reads CASSLGHQNYNEQFF. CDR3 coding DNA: TGTGCCAGCAGCTTGGGACACCAGAACTACAATGAGCAGTTCTTC. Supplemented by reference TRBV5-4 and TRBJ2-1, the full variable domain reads ETGVTQSPTHLIKTRGQQVTLRCSSQSGHNTVSWYQQALGQGPQFIFQYYREEENGRGNFPPRFSGLQFPNYSSELNVNALELDDSALYLCASSLGHQNYNEQFFGPGTRLTVL.

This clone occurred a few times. The CDR3 protein is CAWSVGPLTYEQYF. The CDR3 nucleotides read TGTGCCTGGAGTGTAGGTCCACTAACCTACGAGCAGTACTTC. The chain combines TRBV30 with TRBJ2-7; D unclear. Germline CDR1 reads GTSNPN; CDR2 reads SVGIG (reference sequence). This CDR3 has 14 residues. The V end lost 0 bases, the J end lost 2 bases, and 11 bases lay between the germline ends.

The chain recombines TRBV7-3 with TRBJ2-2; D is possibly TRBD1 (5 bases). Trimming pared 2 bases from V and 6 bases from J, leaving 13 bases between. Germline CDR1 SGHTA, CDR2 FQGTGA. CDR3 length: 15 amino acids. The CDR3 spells CASSLEQGLAGELFF. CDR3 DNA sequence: TGTGCCAGCAGCTTAGAGCAGGGATTAGCCGGGGAGCTGTTTTTT.

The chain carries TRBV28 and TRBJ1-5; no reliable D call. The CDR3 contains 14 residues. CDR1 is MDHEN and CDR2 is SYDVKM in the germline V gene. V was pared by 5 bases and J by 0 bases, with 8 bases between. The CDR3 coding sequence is TGTGCCAGCAGTACCCAGTATAGCAATCAGCCCCAGCATTTT. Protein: CASSTQYSNQPQHF.

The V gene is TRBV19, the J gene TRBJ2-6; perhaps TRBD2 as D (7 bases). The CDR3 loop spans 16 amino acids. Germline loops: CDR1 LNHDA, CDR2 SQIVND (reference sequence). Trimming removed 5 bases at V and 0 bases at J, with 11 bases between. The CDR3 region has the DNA TGTGCCAGTAGTTTGCGGGGGCTCTCTGGGGCCAACGTCCTGACTTTC. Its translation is CASSLRGLSGANVLTF. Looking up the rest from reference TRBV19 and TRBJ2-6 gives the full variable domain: DGGITQSPKYLFRKEGQNVTLSCEQNLNHDAMYWYRQDPGQGLRLIYYSQIVNDFQKGDIAEGYSVSREKKESFPLTVTSAQKNPTAFYLCASSLRGLSGANVLTFGAGSRLTVL.

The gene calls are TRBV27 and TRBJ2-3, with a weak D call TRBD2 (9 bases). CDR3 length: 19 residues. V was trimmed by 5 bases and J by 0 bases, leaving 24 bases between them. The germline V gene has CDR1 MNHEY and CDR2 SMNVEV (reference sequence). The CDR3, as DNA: TGTGCCAGCAGTAAAATCAGGGGGCTGCGGGGGGGCAGCACAGATACGCAGTATTTT. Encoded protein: CASSKIRGLRGGSTDTQYF.

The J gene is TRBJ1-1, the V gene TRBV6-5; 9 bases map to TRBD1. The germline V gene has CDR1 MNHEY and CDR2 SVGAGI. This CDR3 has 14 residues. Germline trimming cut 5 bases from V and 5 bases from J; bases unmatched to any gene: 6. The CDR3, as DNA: TGTGCCAGCAGTCCCGGGACAGGGTGGACTGAAGCTTTCTTT. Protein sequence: CASSPGTGWTEAFF.

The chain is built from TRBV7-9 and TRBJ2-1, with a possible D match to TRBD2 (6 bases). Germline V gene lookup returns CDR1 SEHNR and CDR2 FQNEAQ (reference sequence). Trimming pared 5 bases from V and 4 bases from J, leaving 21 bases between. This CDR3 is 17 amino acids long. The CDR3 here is CASSRGTAHGRYNEQFF. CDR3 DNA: TGTGCCAGCAGCCGCGGGACTGCCCATGGGCGTTACAATGAGCAGTTCTTC.

The CDR3 nucleotides are TGTGCCAGCAGCCAAGTTGTAACTCACAATGAGCAGTTCTTC. Translating gives CASSQVVTHNEQFF. The rearrangement links TRBV3-1 (or the pseudogene TRBV3-2) to TRBJ2-1; D ambiguous. Germline assignment: CDR1 LGHDT and CDR2 YNNKEL (reference sequence). V lost 1 base, J lost 5 bases, and 9 bases lay in between. This CDR3 region has 14 residues.